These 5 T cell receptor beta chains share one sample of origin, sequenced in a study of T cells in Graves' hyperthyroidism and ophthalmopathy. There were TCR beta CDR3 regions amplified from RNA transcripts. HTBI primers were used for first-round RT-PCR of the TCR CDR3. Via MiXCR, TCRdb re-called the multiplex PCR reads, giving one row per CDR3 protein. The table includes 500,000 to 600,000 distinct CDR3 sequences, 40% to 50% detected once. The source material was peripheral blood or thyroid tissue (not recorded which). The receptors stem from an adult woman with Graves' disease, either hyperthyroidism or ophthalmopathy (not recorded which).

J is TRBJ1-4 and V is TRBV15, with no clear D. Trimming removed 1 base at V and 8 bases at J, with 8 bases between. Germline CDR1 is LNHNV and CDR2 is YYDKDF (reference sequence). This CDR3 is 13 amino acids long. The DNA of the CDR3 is TGTGCCACCAGCAGAGCTCGCAAGGAAAAACTGTTTTTT. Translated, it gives CATSRARKEKLFF.

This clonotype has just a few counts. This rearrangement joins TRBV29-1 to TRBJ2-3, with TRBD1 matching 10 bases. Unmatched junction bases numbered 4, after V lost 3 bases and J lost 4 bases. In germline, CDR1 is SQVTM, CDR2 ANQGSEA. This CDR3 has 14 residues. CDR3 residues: CSVERDRGSDTQYF. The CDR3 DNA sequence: TGCAGCGTTGAGAGGGACAGGGGTTCAGATACGCAGTATTTT.

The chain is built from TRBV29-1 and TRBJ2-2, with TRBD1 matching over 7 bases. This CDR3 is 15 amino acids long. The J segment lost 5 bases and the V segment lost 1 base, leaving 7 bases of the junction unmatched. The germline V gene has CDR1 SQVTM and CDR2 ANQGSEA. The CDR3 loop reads CSVEGGTGVTGELFF. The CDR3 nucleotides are TGCAGCGTTGAAGGGGGAACAGGGGTTACCGGGGAGCTGTTTTTT.

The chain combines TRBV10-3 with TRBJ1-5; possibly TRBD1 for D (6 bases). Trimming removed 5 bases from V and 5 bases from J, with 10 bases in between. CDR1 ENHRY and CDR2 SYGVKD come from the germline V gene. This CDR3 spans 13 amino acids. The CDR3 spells CAISPGADQPQHF. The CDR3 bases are TGTGCCATCAGTCCAGGGGCCGATCAGCCCCAGCATTTT.

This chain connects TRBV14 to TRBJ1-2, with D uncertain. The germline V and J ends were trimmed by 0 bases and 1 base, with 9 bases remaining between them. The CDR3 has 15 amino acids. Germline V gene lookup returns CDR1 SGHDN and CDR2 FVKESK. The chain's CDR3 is CASSQDIRDNYGYTF. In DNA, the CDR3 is TGTGCCAGCAGCCAAGATATTCGGGATAACTATGGCTACACCTTC.